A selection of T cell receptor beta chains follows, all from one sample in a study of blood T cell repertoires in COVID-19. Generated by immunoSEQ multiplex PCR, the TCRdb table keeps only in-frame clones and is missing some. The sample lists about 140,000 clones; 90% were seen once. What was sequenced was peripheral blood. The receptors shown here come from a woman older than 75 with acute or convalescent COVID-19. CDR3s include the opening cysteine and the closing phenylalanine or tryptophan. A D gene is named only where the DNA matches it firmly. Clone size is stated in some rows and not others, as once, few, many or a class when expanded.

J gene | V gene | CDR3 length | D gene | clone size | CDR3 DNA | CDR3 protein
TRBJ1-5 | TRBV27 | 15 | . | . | TGTGCCAGCAGCCCTTTGCCGACAGCCTATCAGCCCCAGCATTTT | CASSPLPTAYQPQHF
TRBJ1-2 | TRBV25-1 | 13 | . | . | TGTGCCAGCAGTGAATTACAGGACTATGGCTACACCTTC | CASSELQDYGYTF
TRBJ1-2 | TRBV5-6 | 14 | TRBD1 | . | TGTGCCAGCAGCTGGGACCGGACAGGGTACGGCTACACCTTC | CASSWDRTGYGYTF
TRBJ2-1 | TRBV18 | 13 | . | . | TGTGCCAGCTCACCAGCCAGCTACAATGAGCAGTTCTTC | CASSPASYNEQFF
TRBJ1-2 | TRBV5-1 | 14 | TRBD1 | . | TGCGCCAGCAGCTTAGACAGGGGGAACTATGGCTACACCTTC | CASSLDRGNYGYTF
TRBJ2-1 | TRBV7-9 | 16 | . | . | TGTGCCAGCAGCTTATCTCTCGGGGACACTTACAATGAGCAGTTCTTC | CASSLSLGDTYNEQFF
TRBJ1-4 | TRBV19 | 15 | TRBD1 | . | TGTGCCAGTAGTCTCGCGACAGGGTGGGAAGAAAAACTGTTTTTT | CASSLATGWEEKLFF
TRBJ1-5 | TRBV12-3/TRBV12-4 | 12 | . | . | TGTGCCAGCAGCGGGGGGGGTCAGCCCCAGCATTTT | CASSGGGQPQHF
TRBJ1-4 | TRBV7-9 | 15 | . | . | TGTGCCAGCAGCTCTTACAGCACAACTAATGAAAAACTGTTTTTT | CASSSYSTTNEKLFF
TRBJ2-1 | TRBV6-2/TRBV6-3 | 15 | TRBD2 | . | TGTGCCAGCAGCAGCGGGGGGGCGAGGTACAATGAGCAGTTCTTC | CASSSGGARYNEQFF
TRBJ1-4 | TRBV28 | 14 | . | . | TGTGCCAGCCCACAGGGTTCAACTAATGAAAAACTGTTTTTT | CASPQGSTNEKLFF
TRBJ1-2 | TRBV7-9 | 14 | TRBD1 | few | TGTGCCAGCAGCTTGGACAGGGGGCCCAATGGCTACACCTTC | CASSLDRGPNGYTF
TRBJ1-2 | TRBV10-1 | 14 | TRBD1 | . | TGCGCCAGCAGTGAGAAGGACAGGGGAGTCGGCTACACCTTC | CASSEKDRGVGYTF
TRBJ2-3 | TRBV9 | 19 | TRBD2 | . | TGTGCCAGCAGCCCCCTGGGGCTAGCGGGGGGGCCGCGCACAGATACGCAGTATTTT | CASSPLGLAGGPRTDTQYF
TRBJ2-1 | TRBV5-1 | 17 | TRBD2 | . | TGCGCCAGCAGCTTACCCTCCGGACTAGCGGGGGTGGATGAGCAGTTCTTC | CASSLPSGLAGVDEQFF
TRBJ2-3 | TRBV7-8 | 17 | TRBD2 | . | TGTGCCAGCAGCCCTTTATGGGGCGGGGGGGTTACAGATACGCAGTATTTT | CASSPLWGGGVTDTQYF
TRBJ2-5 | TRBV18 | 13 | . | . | TGTGCCAGCTCACCCGAGGTCGCGGAGACCCAGTACTTC | CASSPEVAETQYF
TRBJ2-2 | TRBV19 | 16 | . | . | TGTGCCAGTAGTATCAAAGGGAAGAGGCGGGCCGGGGAGCTGTTTTTT | CASSIKGKRRAGELFF
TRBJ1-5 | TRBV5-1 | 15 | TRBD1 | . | TGCGCCAGCAGCTTGGGGGACAGGAGCAATCAGCCCCAGCATTTT | CASSLGDRSNQPQHF
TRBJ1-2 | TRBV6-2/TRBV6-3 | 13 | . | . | TGTGCCAGCAGTTACGAAGACATCTATGGCTACACCTTC | CASSYEDIYGYTF
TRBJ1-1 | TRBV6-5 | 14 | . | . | TGTGCCAGCCGCCGGTTGGACTTGAACACTGAAGCTTTCTTT | CASRRLDLNTEAFF
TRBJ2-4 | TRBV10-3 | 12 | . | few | TGTGCCATCAGCGTCGACGGCGGTATTCAGTACTTC | CAISVDGGIQYF
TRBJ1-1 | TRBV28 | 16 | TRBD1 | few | TGTGCCAGCAGTTCCCGGGACAGGGGCTTGAACACTGAAGCTTTCTTT | CASSSRDRGLNTEAFF
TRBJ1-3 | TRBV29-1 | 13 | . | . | TGCAGCGTTGTACAGGGCTCTGGAAACACCATATATTTT | CSVVQGSGNTIYF
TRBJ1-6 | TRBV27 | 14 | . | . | TGTGCCAGCAGTTTGAGGCAGGGCAATTCACCCCTCCACTTT | CASSLRQGNSPLHF
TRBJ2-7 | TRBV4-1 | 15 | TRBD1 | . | TGCGCCAGCAGCCAAAAAACAGGGGACTCCTACGAGCAGTACTTC | CASSQKTGDSYEQYF
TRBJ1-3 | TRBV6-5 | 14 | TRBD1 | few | TGTGCCAGCAGTTCAGGGGGTTCTGGAAACACCATATATTTT | CASSSGGSGNTIYF
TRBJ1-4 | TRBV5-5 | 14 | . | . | TGTGCCAGCAGGTTACAGGGCGCGCCCGAAAAACTGTTTTTT | CASRLQGAPEKLFF
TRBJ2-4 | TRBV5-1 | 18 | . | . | TGCGCCAGCAGCTTGGGACAGGCGTATCCCTTAGCCAAAAACATTCAGTACTTC | CASSLGQAYPLAKNIQYF
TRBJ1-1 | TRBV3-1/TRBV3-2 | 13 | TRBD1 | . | TGTGCCAGCGGGACAGTAGACAACACTGAAGCTTTCTTT | CASGTVDNTEAFF
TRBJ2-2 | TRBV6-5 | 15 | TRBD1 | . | TGTGCCAGCAGTTACCTAGGACAGGGGTGGGGGGAGCTGTTTTTT | CASSYLGQGWGELFF
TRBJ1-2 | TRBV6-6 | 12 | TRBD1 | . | TGTGCCAGCAGTGACAGGGGGGAAGGCTACACCTTC | CASSDRGEGYTF
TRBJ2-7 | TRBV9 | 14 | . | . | TGTGCCAGCAGCTACGAAGGGGGCTCCTACGAGCAGTACTTC | CASSYEGGSYEQYF
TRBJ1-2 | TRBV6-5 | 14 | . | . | TGTGCCAGCAGCCTCACAGGTTCCTACTATGGCTACACCTTC | CASSLTGSYYGYTF
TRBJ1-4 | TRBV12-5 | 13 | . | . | TGTGCTAGTGGAAGGGACTTAGGGGAAAAACTGTTTTTT | CASGRDLGEKLFF
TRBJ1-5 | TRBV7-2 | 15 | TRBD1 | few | TGTGCCAGCAGCTTAGGGGGACAGGGTTATCAGCCCCAGCATTTT | CASSLGGQGYQPQHF
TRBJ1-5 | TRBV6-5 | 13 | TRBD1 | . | TGTGCCAGCGGGGACAGCCTCAATCAGCCCCAGCATTTT | CASGDSLNQPQHF
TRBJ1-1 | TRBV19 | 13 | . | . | TGTGCCACCGAAGGACACTCGAACACTGAAGCTTTCTTT | CATEGHSNTEAFF
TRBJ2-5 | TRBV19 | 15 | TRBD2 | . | TGTGCCAGTAGCAGACTAGCGGGGGCCCAAGAGACCCAGTACTTC | CASSRLAGAQETQYF
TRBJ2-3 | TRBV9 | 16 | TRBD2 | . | TGTGCCAGCAGCGTACTCGGACTAGCGGGCACAGATACGCAGTATTTT | CASSVLGLAGTDTQYF
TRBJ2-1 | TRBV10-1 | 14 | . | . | TGCGCCAGCAGTGCTACCAGGACCTACAATGAGCAGTTCTTC | CASSATRTYNEQFF
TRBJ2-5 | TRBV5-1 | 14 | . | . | TGCGCCAGCCAAACGACAGGCTGGGGAGAGACCCAGTACTTC | CASQTTGWGETQYF
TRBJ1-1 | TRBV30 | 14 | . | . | TGTGCCTGGAGGATGCAAGGGGGAAACACTGAAGCTTTCTTT | CAWRMQGGNTEAFF
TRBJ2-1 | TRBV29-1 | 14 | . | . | TGCAGCGTTGTAGGGGACACCACCTACAATGAGCAGTTCTTC | CSVVGDTTYNEQFF
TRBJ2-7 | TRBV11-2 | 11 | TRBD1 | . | TGTGCCAGCAGCTCCGGACAGGGGAGATACTTC | CASSSGQGRYF
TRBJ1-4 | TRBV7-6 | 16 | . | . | TGTGCCAGCAGCTTAGTAGGGGGTGCAACTAATGAAAAACTGTTTTTT | CASSLVGGATNEKLFF
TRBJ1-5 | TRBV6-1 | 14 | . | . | TGTGCCAGCAGTGAAGGTCTAGCGAATCAGCCCCAGCATTTT | CASSEGLANQPQHF
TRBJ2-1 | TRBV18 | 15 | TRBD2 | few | TGTGCCAGCTCACCAGCTAGCGGGGCTAACAATGAGCAGTTCTTC | CASSPASGANNEQFF
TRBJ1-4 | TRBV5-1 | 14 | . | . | TGCGCCAGCAGCTCAGGGGCAACTAATGAAAAACTGTTTTTT | CASSSGATNEKLFF
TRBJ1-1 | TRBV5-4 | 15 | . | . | TGTGCCAGCAGCTTGGCCTCGGGGAAACGCACTGAAGCTTTCTTT | CASSLASGKRTEAFF
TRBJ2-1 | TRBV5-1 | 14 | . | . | TGCGCCAGCAGCTTAGGCCAGGGGGGCAATGAGCAGTTCTTC | CASSLGQGGNEQFF
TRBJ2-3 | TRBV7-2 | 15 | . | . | TGTGCCAGCAGCTTAGCGGGGCAGTACACAGATACGCAGTATTTT | CASSLAGQYTDTQYF
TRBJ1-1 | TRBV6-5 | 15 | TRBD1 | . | TGTGCCAGCAGTACTCTGACAGGGGGGGACACTGAAGCTTTCTTT | CASSTLTGGDTEAFF
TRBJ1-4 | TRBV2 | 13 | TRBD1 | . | TGTGCCAGCAGAGACAGGGGTAACTTTGAACTGTTTTTT | CASRDRGNFELFF
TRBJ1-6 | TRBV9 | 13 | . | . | TGTGCCAGCAGCGTAGACAATAATTCACCCCTCCACTTT | CASSVDNNSPLHF
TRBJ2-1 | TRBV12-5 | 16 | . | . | TGTGCTAGTGGTGGACACAGAAGGAGCTCCTACAATGAGCAGTTCTTC | CASGGHRRSSYNEQFF
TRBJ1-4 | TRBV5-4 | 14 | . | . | TGTGCCAGCAGCTTGTACAGGGCGGATGAAAAACTGTTTTTT | CASSLYRADEKLFF
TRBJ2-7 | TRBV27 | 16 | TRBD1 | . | TGTGCCAGCAGTTTAGTTGGGGACAGGGGGCCCTACGAGCAGTACTTC | CASSLVGDRGPYEQYF